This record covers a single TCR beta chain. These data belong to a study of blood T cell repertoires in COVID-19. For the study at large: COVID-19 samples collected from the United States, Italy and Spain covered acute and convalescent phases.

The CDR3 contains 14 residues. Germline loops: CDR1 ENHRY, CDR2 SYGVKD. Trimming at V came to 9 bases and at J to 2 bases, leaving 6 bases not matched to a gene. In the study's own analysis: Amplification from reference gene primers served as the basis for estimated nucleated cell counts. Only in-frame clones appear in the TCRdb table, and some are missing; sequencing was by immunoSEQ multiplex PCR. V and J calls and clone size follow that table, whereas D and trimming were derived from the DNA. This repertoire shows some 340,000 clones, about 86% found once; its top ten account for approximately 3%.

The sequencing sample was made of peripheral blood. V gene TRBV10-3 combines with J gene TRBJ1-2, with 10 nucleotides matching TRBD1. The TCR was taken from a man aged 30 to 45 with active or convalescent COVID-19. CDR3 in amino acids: CAITGTGANYGYTF. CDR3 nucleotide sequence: TGTGCCATTACCGGGACAGGGGCGAACTATGGCTACACCTTC.